Shown below are 14 T cell receptor beta chains from a single sample sequenced in a study of OX40 agonist ivuxolimab in advanced cancers. Method: immunoSEQ multiplex PCR; TCRdb's copy keeps in-frame clones and lacks some. The sample comprises some 100,000 clones, around 90% of which are singletons, and 0.15% to 0.2% rests with the top ten. The specimen comprised CD4+ or CD8+ T cells sorted from blood, sampled in a trial of the OX40 agonist ivuxolimab. These receptors all stem from an adult with an advanced solid tumor such as melanoma, head and neck, liver or kidney cancer.

The rearrangement joins TRBV5-1 to TRBJ2-7; 10 bases fit TRBD2. CDR1 is SGHRS, CDR2 YFSETQ, per germline. The trim removed 0 bases at V and 4 bases at J, leaving 10 bases unmatched. CDR3 length: 17 amino acids. DNA for the CDR3: TGCGCCAGCAGCTTGGGAACAAGCGGGAGGGCCCCTTACGAGCAGTACTTC. Protein: CASSLGTSGRAPYEQYF.

The chain couples TRBV27 to TRBJ1-1, with a possible D match to TRBD1 (6 bases). V was clipped by 5 bases and J by 4 bases, with 20 bases between them. CDR3 length: 16 residues. Germline values: CDR1 MNHEY, CDR2 SMNVEV (reference sequence). In nucleotides, the CDR3 is TGTGCCAGCAGTCCCCTCCAAACAGGGAGGAGCACTGAAGCTTTCTTT. Protein: CASSPLQTGRSTEAFF.

Only one count was recorded for this clone. The rearrangement uses TRBV7-6 and TRBJ2-7, with 7 bases aligning to TRBD2. CDR3 length: 15 residues. Germline V gene data show CDR1 as SGHVS and CDR2 as FNYEAQ. V lost 5 bases to trimming and J lost 3 bases; unmatched junction nucleotides: 10. Here the CDR3 reads CASSPGTKRNYEQYF. The CDR3 DNA is TGTGCCAGCAGCCCTGGGACTAAACGAAACTACGAGCAGTACTTC.

The chain uses TRBV28 and TRBJ1-5, with 8 bases identical to TRBD1. Germline CDR1 and CDR2: MDHEN and SYDVKM. The CDR3 contains 14 residues. Trimming removed 9 bases from V and 3 bases from J; junction bases left unmatched: 7. CDR3 bases: TGTGCCAGTCAAGGACAGGGAGCCAATCAGCCCCAGCATTTT. Translated: CASQGQGANQPQHF.

The V and J genes are TRBV6-5 and TRBJ2-5, with 7 bases that match TRBD1. V trimming: 5 bases; J trimming: 5 bases; junction bases outside the gene matches: 11. Germline values: CDR1 MNHEY, CDR2 SVGAGI. This CDR3 contains 15 residues. CDR3 bases: TGTGCCAGCAGTAATGGACAGGCAAGGGTGGAGACCCAGTACTTC. Amino acids: CASSNGQARVETQYF.

The V gene is TRBV7-9, the J gene TRBJ1-5; 11 bases agree with TRBD1. The J segment lost 7 bases and the V segment lost 3 bases, leaving 11 bases of the junction unmatched. Looked up from germline, CDR1 is SEHNR and CDR2 is FQNEAQ (reference sequence). The CDR3 contains 17 residues. The CDR3 nucleotides are TGTGCCAGCAGCTTTGGTTCCGGGACAGGGGGAGGCCAGCCCCAGCATTTT. It codes for CASSFGSGTGGGQPQHF.

The V call is TRBV28, the J call TRBJ2-2; the D call may be TRBD1 or TRBD2 (5 bases each). This CDR3 is built from 14 residues. CDR1 and CDR2 (germline): MDHEN, SYDVKM. Trimming took off 5 bases at V and 7 bases at J, with 14 bases between the two ends. The CDR3: CASSPGARSGELFF. The CDR3 nucleotides read TGTGCCAGCAGTCCCGGGGCGCGGAGCGGGGAGCTGTTTTTT.

The CDR3 DNA reads TGCAGCGGCGGAAGAGAGACCCAGTACTTC. Its protein is CSGGRETQYF. The V gene is TRBV29-1, the J gene TRBJ2-5; D is unclear. The CDR3 loop spans 10 amino acids. CDR1 SQVTM and CDR2 ANQGSEA come from the germline V gene. V lost 7 bases and J 4 bases, leaving 7 bases between the germline ends.

This clone was observed once. J is TRBJ1-3 and V is TRBV19; the D gene is possibly TRBD1 (6 bases). Germline assignment: CDR1 LNHDA and CDR2 SQIVND (reference sequence). This CDR3 is 14 amino acids long. V was trimmed by 5 bases and J by 4 bases, leaving 12 bases between them. The CDR3 DNA reads as TGTGCCAGTAGTCCTTCAGGGACAGGAAACACCATATATTTT. Protein: CASSPSGTGNTIYF.

This chain links TRBV30 with TRBJ2-5, with 11 positions matching TRBD2. After removal of 2 bases from V and 1 base from J, the junction contained 3 bases not matched to a gene. Germline CDR1 reads GTSNPN; CDR2 reads SVGIG (reference sequence). This CDR3 comprises 15 residues. The CDR3 nucleotides are TGTGCCTGGAGTTTGACTAGCGGGGTCCAAGAGACCCAGTACTTC. It specifies CAWSLTSGVQETQYF.

The V call is TRBV27, the J call TRBJ1-5; TRBD1 aligns across 7 bases. CDR3 length: 14 amino acids. After removal of 7 bases from V and 7 bases from J, the junction contained 10 bases not matched to a gene. Germline V lookup: CDR1 MNHEY, CDR2 SMNVEV (reference sequence). This chain's CDR3 is CASTPSGGGQPQHF. The CDR3 nucleotides are TGTGCCAGCACCCCCTCAGGGGGTGGGCAGCCCCAGCATTTT.

The CDR3 region is CASSLWARTGQETQYF. CDR3 in DNA: TGCGCCAGCAGCTTGTGGGCCCGGACAGGCCAAGAGACCCAGTACTTC. The chain is built from TRBV5-1 and TRBJ2-5; TRBD1 aligns across 7 bases. The CDR3 is 16 residues long. Unmatched junction bases numbered 7, after V lost 1 base and J lost 1 base. Germline V lookup: CDR1 SGHRS, CDR2 YFSETQ. The full variable domain, rest sourced from reference TRBV5-1 and TRBJ2-5, is KAGVTQTPRYLIKTRGQQVTLSCSPISGHRSVSWYQQTPGQGLQFLFEYFSETQRNKGNFPGRFSGRQFSNSRSEMNVSTLELGDSALYLCASSLWARTGQETQYFGPGTRLLVL.

This sequence joins TRBV15 and TRBJ2-7; the match to TRBD2 covers 10 bases. The CDR3 consists of 16 residues. Germline V gene lookup returns CDR1 LNHNV and CDR2 YYDKDF (reference sequence). V lost 4 bases to trimming and J lost 3 bases; unmatched junction nucleotides: 9. The CDR3 reads CATSKGLATVLYEQYF. Written as DNA, the CDR3 is TGTGCCACCAGCAAGGGACTAGCGACCGTCCTCTACGAGCAGTACTTC. Looking up the rest from reference TRBV15 and TRBJ2-7 gives the full variable domain: DAMVIQNPRYQVTQFGKPVTLSCSQTLNHNVMYWYQQKSSQAPKLLFHYYDKDFNNEADTPDNFQSRRPNTSFCFLDIRSPGLGDTAMYLCATSKGLATVLYEQYFGPGTRLTVT.

The rearrangement uses TRBV5-1 and TRBJ2-3; the match to TRBD2 covers 7 bases. The CDR3 runs 14 residues. Per the germline V gene, CDR1 is SGHRS and CDR2 is YFSETQ. V trimming: 2 bases; J trimming: 4 bases; junction bases outside the gene matches: 4. The CDR3 protein is CASSLSGNSDTQYF. The DNA of the CDR3 is TGCGCCAGCAGCTTAAGCGGGAACTCAGATACGCAGTATTTT.